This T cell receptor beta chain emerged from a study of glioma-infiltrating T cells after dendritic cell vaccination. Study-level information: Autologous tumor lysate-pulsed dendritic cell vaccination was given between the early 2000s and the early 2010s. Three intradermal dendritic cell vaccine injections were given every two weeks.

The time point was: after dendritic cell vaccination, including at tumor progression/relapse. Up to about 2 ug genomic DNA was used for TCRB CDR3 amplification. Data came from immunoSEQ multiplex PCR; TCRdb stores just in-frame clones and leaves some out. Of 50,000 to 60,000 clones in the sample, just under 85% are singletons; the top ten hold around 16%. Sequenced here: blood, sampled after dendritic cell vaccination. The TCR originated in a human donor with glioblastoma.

CDR3 amino acids: CASTLESYEQYF. CDR3 DNA sequence: TGTGCCAGCACACTAGAGTCCTACGAGCAGTACTTC. The chain has TRBV2 and TRBJ2-7, with D perhaps matching TRBD2 (5 bases). The CDR3 extends over 12 amino acids. Germline loops: CDR1 SNHLY, CDR2 FYNNEI. Trimming shortened V by 7 bases and J by 1 base, and 8 bases separated the two germline ends.